This passage covers 5 T cell receptor beta chains from one sample sequenced in a study of early T cells in non-severe SARS-CoV-2 infection. Via MiXCR, TCRdb re-called the 5' RACE reads, giving one row per CDR3 protein. The profile shows more than 60,000 distinct CDR3 sequences, around 12% of them singletons. The starting material was whole blood, obtained at baseline. The receptors were sampled from an adult who was a healthcare worker with PCR-confirmed SARS-CoV-2 infection or an uninfected control (not recorded which).

Ten or more counts support this clonotype. This sequence joins TRBV11-2 and TRBJ1-2; no reliable D call. V was trimmed by 8 bases and J by 2 bases, leaving 15 bases between them. Germline assignment: CDR1 SGHAT and CDR2 FQNNGV. The CDR3 spans 14 residues. The DNA of the CDR3 is TGTGCCAGCGCCAACGCGGGCCCAAACTATGGCTACACCTTC. Protein: CASANAGPNYGYTF.

This clonotype was observed many times. This chain links TRBV12-3 or TRBV12-4 with TRBJ2-7; perhaps TRBD1 as D (6 bases). The CDR3 runs to 16 residues. Trimming took 8 bases from V and 5 from J, leaving 25 bases between them. The DNA of the CDR3 is TGTGCCAGCGCGCCGGGCATAAGGACACAGGGCAACGAGCAGTACTTC. Amino acid sequence: CASAPGIRTQGNEQYF.

This chain uses TRBV6-1 with TRBJ2-5; D possibly uses TRBD1 or TRBD2 (5 bases each). The CDR3 is made up of 13 amino acids. Trimming cost V 11 bases and J 7 bases, with 20 bases left between them. Germline V CDR1 and CDR2: MNHNS, SASEGT. The DNA for the CDR3 is TGTGCCGGGAGATTTGACAGAGCCCGGACCCAGTACTTC. This codes for CAGRFDRARTQYF.

V is TRBV12-3 or TRBV12-4 and J is TRBJ2-5; perhaps TRBD1 as D (7 bases). The CDR3 spans 16 residues. V gave up 0 bases and J gave up 2 bases, with 13 bases separating them. CDR3 nucleotide sequence: TGTGCCAGCAGTTTAGCAGGGGGCGGAGGGCAAGAGACCCAGTACTTC. Translation gives CASSLAGGGGQETQYF.

Turning to this clonotype: The junction shows a germline mismatch at one end, possibly a read error. The rearrangement uses TRBV4-3 and TRBJ2-7, with D maybe TRBD2 (6 bases). The CDR3 spans 11 residues. Germline V gene data show CDR1 as LGHNA and CDR2 as YSLEER. The CDR3 loop is CASSQIRGKGF. In DNA, the CDR3 is TGCGCCAGCAGCCAAATACGGGGGAAAGGCTTC.